The 7 T cell receptor beta chains below all came from one sample that was sequenced in a study of cytomegalovirus exposure and HLA in healthy donors. The PCR employed 60 Vbeta primers together with 13 Jbeta primers. The repertoire was sequenced with immunoSEQ multiplex PCR; TCRdb's copy has only in-frame clones and lacks some. This sample has roughly 100,000 clones, with about a tenth found just once. The sequenced material came from PBMCs. These receptors originate from a man between 35 and 55 years old in good health and CMV-seropositive.

This clone has more than one count but fewer than ten. This chain links TRBV28 with TRBJ1-1, with 10 bases fitting TRBD1. Germline loops: CDR1 MDHEN, CDR2 SYDVKM. The V gene end was trimmed by 4 bases and the J gene end by 4 bases; junction bases not matched to a gene: 6. This CDR3 is built from 15 residues. The CDR3 sequence: CASSSSRTGGTEAFF. For the CDR3, the DNA is TGTGCCAGCAGTTCTTCACGGACAGGGGGCACTGAAGCTTTCTTT.

V and J are TRBV11-1 and TRBJ2-7; 12 positions agree with TRBD2. Per germline, CDR1 SGHAT and CDR2 FQDESV (reference sequence). V shed 5 bases, J shed 1 base, and the junction held 0 bases outside the gene matches. CDR3 length: 14 residues. The CDR3 here is CASSGLAGSYEQYF. CDR3 sequence (DNA): TGTGCCAGCAGCGGACTAGCGGGGTCCTACGAGCAGTACTTC.

This clone was seen only a few times. The chain employs TRBV5-6 and TRBJ2-3; weak D call: TRBD2 (6 bases). The CDR3 covers 15 residues. V was cut by 4 bases and J by 3 bases, with 15 bases left in between. Looked up from germline, CDR1 is SGHDT and CDR2 is YYEEEE. CDR3 coding DNA: TGTGCCAGCAGCCCAACTAGCCTTGCTACAGATACGCAGTATTTT. This gives the protein CASSPTSLATDTQYF. Filled out from reference TRBV5-6 and TRBJ2-3, the complete variable domain reads DAGVTQSPTHLIKTRGQQVTLRCSPKSGHDTVSWYQQALGQGPQFIFQYYEEEERQRGNFPDRFSGHQFPNYSSELNVNALLLGDSALYLCASSPTSLATDTQYFGPGTRLTVL.

This clone was counted a few times. The V call is TRBV5-4, the J call TRBJ2-3, with D maybe TRBD2 (6 bases). Trimming cost V 0 bases and J 9 bases, with 17 bases left between them. Germline CDR1 reads SGHNT; CDR2 reads YYREEE (reference sequence). The CDR3 sequence is 15 residues long. The CDR3: CASSLEVPSSETQYF. As DNA, the CDR3 is TGTGCCAGCAGCTTGGAGGTACCGTCTAGCGAGACGCAGTATTTT.

CDR3: CASSESHSASSTDTQYF. The CDR3, as DNA: TGTGCCAGCAGTGAATCCCACTCCGCGTCGAGCACAGATACGCAGTATTTT. The chain employs TRBV25-1 and TRBJ2-3, with D unclear. The germline V and J ends were trimmed by 1 base and 0 bases, with 14 bases remaining between them. The CDR3 is made up of 17 amino acids. CDR1 and CDR2 (germline): MGHDK, SYGVNS.

A few counts support this clone. This sequence joins TRBV7-9 and TRBJ2-1; TRBD2 matches 9 bases. CDR1 is SEHNR and CDR2 is FQNEAQ in the germline V gene (reference sequence). This CDR3 has 15 amino acids. V lost 8 bases and J lost 9; bases outside the gene matches: 14. CDR3 coding DNA: TGTGCCAGCCCTGGTTTGCGGGAGGGGGAGTTTGAGCAGTTCTTC. This codes for CASPGLREGEFEQFF.

There are a few counts of this clone. V and J are TRBV29-1 and TRBJ2-1, with D possibly matching TRBD2 (7 bases). CDR3 length equals 13 residues. V shed 3 bases and J shed 7 bases, with 13 bases lying between them. The V gene's germline CDR1 is SQVTM and CDR2 ANQGSEA. The CDR3 loop reads CSVDGGAGNEQFF. The CDR3 nucleotides read TGCAGCGTTGATGGGGGGGCGGGGAATGAGCAGTTCTTC.